The rows below give T cell receptor beta chains drawn from one sample of a study of CD8 T cells in ankylosing spondylitis. TCRdb redid the calling of the 5' RACE reads with MiXCR, one entry per CDR3 protein. The data show some 800,000 distinct CDR3 sequences, over 9.5% seen once. The sample comprised blood, either unsorted or a sorted T cell fraction (not recorded which). Receptors were obtained from a male donor with ankylosing spondylitis. The CDR3 runs from the conserved cysteine through the conserved F or W. The order of the fields is V gene, clone size, CDR3 protein. Rows may omit the clone size; those that give it use once, few, many or a size class.

TRBV20-1 | . | CSANRDRGYSNQPQHF
TRBV12-3/TRBV12-4 | few | CAIAQLAGLYNEQFF
TRBV27 | few | CASSFRDEKLFF
TRBV7-2 | many | CASSFASGGDTQYF
TRBV7-2 | few | CASSKTSGTTDTQYF
TRBV15 | few | CATSRAGPSGELFF
TRBV24-1 | few | CATSDGSVANEQFF
TRBV6-2/TRBV6-3 | few | CASRPTLGPSYEQYF
TRBV18 | few | CASSPMAISYNEQFF
TRBV11-2 | few | CAERVSYEQYF
TRBV28 | . | CASSYNGRGDSPLHF
TRBV4-2 | . | CASSPTRQTFNEQFF
TRBV4-1 | once | CASSLAGQLGYGYTF
TRBV3-1 | . | CASSSRERDTEAFF
TRBV20-1 | . | CSARGQGGSYYGYTF
TRBV6-1 | . | CASRPDRAYSYEQYF
TRBV9 | . | CASSVAGGGELFF
TRBV6-2/TRBV6-3 | few | CASSHFYEQYF
TRBV4-3 | . | CASSQGRTILYNEQFF
TRBV27 | few | CASPKTSGVDISSYNEQFF
TRBV20-1 | . | CSGNRGVGEAFF
TRBV20-1 | . | CSARRTGTGRNTIYF
TRBV29-1 | few | CSVAGLAVYEQYF
TRBV28 | many | CASSLSETFYGYTF
TRBV4-2 | . | CASSQEAGGKQFF
TRBV12-3/TRBV12-4 | many | CASRYRTGVSGNTIYF
TRBV9 | few | CASSVEAGAQYF
TRBV7-9 | few | CASSHRFIPYRDYGYTF
TRBV3-1 | many | CASSYYNGQPQHF
TRBV5-6 | . | CASKREGLTGELFF
TRBV6-6 | . | CATGSTEQFF
TRBV9 | many | CASSVGPNSYEQYF
TRBV6-6 | . | CASYLEVGETQYF
TRBV11-2 | many | CASSLGLTNEQFF
TRBV20-1 | few | CSARMSSYNEQFF
TRBV5-1 | . | CASSRDRIHTNEQFF
TRBV12-3/TRBV12-4 | . | CANPLGDQETQYF
TRBV10-3 | few | CAISTAFSGTASPTEQFF
TRBV20-1 | few | CSAKHIAAQYF
TRBV20-1 | few | CSAPGQGPEAFF
TRBV5-1 | many | CASSRQGSRDRNEQFF
TRBV24-1 | . | CATNPFNPQYQETQYF
TRBV5-5 | few | CASSPDRGIQYF
TRBV30 | . | CAWSVRRGEVGYTF
TRBV29-1 | many | CSTQTGPLNGNTIYF
TRBV12-3/TRBV12-4 | many | CASSLEQPNTEAFF
TRBV20-1 | . | CSAKEGTDTQYF
TRBV4-2 | . | CASSQDGGPDEQFF
TRBV20-1 | few | CSASRGTGANVLTF
TRBV20-1 | few | CSAREATGARNEQFF
TRBV6-1 | few | CASRGGVRVLNRNTEAFF
TRBV15 | many | CATSGYGAAAKNIQYF
TRBV6-1 | . | CATDRGGNQPQHF
TRBV29-1 | many | CSVVGRESIDEQFF
TRBV20-1 | . | CSASSTVSYEQYF
TRBV20-1 | . | CSARFAGISTDTQYF